This T cell receptor (beta chain) stems from a study of immune evolution from preneoplasia to lung adenocarcinoma. Generated by immunoSEQ multiplex PCR, the TCRdb table keeps only in-frame clones and is missing some. The repertoire consists of around 5,000 clones, with more than 75% occurring once and the leading ten covering about 9.9%. V gave up 4 bases and J gave up 6 bases, with 24 bases separating them. Germline lookup yields CDR1 LGHNA and CDR2 YNFKEQ. The CDR3 loop spans 17 amino acids. The sequenced sample was FFPE minimally invasive lung adenocarcinoma tissue. V and J are TRBV4-2 and TRBJ1-1; possibly TRBD1 for D (5 bases). The TCR originated in a person aged 65-85 years with lung adenocarcinoma. The CDR3 loop is CASSLHEGTRWGAEAFF. The CDR3, as DNA: TGTGCCAGCAGCCTACACGAGGGGACGCGGTGGGGCGCTGAAGCTTTCTTT.